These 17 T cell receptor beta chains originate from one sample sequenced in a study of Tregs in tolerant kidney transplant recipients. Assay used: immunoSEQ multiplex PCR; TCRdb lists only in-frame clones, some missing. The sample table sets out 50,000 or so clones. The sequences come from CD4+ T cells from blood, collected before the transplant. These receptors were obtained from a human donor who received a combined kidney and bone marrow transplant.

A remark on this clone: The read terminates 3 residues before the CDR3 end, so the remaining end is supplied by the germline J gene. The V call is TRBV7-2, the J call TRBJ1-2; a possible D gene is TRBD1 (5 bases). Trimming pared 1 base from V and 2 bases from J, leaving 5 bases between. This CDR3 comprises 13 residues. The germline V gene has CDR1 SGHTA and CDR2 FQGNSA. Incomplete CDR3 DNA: TGTGCCAGCAGCTTAGGACAGAACTATGGC. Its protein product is CASSLGQNYG. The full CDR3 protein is CASSLGQNYGYTF. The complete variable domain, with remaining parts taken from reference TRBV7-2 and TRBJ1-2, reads GAGVSQSPSNKVTEKGKDVELRCDPISGHTALYWYRQSLGQGLEFLIYFQGNSAPDKSGLPSDRFSAERTGGSVSTLTIQRTQQEDSAVYLCASSLGQNYGYTFGSGTRLTVV.

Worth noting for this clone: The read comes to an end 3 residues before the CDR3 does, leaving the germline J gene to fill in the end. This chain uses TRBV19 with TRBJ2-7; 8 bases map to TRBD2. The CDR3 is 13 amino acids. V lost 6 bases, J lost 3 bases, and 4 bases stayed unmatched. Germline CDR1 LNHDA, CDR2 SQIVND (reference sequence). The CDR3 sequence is CASSMAGGYEQYF. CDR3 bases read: TGTGCCAGTAGCATGGCGGGGGGCTACGAG.

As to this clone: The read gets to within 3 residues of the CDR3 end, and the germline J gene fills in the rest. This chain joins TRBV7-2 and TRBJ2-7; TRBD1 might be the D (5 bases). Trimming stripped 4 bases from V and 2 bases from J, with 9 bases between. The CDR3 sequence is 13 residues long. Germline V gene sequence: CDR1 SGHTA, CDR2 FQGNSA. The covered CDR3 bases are TGTGCCAGCAGCTCGCGACAGACCTACGAG. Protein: CASSSRQTYE. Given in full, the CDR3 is CASSSRQTYEQYF.

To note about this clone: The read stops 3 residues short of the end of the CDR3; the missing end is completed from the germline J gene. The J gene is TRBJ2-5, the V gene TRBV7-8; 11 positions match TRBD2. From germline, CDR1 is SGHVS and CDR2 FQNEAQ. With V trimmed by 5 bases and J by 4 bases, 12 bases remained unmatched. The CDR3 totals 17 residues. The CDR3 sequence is CASSALSSGGRRETQYF. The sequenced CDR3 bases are TGTGCCAGCAGCGCCCTCTCTAGCGGGGGGCGTAGAGAGACC.

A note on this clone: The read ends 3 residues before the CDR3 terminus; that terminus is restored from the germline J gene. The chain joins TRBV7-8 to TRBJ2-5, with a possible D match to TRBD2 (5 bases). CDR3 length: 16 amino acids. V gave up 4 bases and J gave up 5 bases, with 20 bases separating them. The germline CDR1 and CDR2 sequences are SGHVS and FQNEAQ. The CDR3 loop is CASSYRGTPGGETQYF. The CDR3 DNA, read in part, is TGTGCCAGCAGCTACCGGGGAACCCCCGGTGGGGAGACC. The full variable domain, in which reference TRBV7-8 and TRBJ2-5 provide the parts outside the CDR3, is GAGVSQSPRYKVAKRGQDVALRCDPISGHVSLFWYQQALGQGPEFLTYFQNEAQLDKSGLPSDRFFAERPEGSVSTLKIQRTQQEDSAVYLCASSYRGTPGGETQYFGPGTRLLVL.

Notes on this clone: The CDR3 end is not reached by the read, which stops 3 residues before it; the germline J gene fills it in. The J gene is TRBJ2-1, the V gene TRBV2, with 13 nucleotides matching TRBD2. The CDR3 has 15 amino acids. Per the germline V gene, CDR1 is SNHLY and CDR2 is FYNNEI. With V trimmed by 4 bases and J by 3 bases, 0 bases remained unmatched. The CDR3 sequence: CASSGTSGSYNEQFF. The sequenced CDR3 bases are TGTGCCAGCAGTGGGACTAGCGGGAGCTACAATGAG.

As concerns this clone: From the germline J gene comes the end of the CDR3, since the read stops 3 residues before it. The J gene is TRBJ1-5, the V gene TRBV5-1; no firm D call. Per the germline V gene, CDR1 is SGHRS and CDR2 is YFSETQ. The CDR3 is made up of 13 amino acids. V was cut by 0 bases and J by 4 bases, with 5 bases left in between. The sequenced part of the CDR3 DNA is TGCGCCAGCAGCTTGGCTATAAATCAGCCC. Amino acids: CASSLAINQP. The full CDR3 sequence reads CASSLAINQPQHF.

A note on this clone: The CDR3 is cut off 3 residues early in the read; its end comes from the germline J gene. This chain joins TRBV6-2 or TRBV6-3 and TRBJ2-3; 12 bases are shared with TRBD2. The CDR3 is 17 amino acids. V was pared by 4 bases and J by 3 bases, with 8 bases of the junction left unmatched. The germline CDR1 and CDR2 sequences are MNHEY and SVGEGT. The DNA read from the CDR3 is TGTGCCAGCAGTTCTCGATCGACTAGCGGGAGAACAGATACG. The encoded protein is CASSSRSTSGRTDT. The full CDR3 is CASSSRSTSGRTDTQYF.

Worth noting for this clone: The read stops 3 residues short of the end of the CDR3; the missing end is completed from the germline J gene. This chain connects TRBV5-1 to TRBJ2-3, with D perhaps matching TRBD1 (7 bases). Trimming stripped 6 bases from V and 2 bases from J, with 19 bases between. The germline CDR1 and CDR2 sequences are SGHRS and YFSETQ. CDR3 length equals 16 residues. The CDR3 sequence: CASTPGGTASTDTQYF. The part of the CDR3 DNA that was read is TGCGCCAGCACCCCTGGGGGGACAGCGTCCACAGATACG.

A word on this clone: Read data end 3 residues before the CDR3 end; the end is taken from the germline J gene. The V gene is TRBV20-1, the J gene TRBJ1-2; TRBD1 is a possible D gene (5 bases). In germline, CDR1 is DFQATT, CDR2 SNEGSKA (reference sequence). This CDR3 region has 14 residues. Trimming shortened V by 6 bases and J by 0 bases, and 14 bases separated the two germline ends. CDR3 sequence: CSATDSSTNYGYTF. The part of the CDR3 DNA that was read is TGCAGTGCCACCGACAGTTCTACTAACTATGGC.

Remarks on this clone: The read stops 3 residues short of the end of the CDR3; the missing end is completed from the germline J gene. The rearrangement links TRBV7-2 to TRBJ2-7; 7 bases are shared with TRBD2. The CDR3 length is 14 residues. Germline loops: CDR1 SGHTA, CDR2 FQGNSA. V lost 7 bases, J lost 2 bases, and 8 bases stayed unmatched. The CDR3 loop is CASTYGGGPYEQYF. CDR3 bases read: TGTGCCAGCACCTATGGGGGGGGACCCTACGAG.

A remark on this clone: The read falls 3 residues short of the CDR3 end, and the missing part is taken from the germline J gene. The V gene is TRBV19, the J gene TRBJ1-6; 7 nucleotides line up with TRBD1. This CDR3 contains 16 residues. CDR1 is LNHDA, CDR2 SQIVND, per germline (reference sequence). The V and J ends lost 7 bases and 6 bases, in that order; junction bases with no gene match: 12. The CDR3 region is CASNFGTANINSPLHF. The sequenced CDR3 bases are TGTGCCAGTAATTTTGGGACAGCGAATATTAATTCACCC.

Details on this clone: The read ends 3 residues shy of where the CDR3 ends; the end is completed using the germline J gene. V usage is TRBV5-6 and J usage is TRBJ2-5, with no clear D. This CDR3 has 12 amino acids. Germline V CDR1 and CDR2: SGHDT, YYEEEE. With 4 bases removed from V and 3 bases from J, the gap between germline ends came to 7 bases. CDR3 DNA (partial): TGTGCCAGCAGCCTAGGCGAAGAGACC. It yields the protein CASSLGEET. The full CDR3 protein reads CASSLGEETQYF.

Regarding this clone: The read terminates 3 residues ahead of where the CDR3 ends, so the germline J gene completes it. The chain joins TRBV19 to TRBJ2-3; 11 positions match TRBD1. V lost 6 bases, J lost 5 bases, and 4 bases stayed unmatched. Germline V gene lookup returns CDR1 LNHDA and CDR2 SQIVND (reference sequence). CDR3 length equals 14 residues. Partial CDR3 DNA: TGTGCCAGTAGGGACAGGGGGCGGGTAGATACG. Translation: CASRDRGRVDT. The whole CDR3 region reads CASRDRGRVDTQYF.

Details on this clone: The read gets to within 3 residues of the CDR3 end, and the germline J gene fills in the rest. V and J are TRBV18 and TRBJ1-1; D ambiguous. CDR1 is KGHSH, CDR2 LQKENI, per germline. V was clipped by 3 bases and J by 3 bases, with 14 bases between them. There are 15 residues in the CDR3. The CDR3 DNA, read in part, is TGTGCCAGCTCACCCCTCGGGTCCCCGGACACTGAA. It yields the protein CASSPLGSPDTE. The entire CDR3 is CASSPLGSPDTEAFF.

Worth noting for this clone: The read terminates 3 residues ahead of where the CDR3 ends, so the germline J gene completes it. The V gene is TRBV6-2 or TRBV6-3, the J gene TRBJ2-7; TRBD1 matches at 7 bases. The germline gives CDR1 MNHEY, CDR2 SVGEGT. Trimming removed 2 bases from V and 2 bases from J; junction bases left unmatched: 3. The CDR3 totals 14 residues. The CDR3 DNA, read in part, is TGTGCCAGCAGTTACCGACAGGGCCCCTACGAG. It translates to CASSYRQGPYE. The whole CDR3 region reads CASSYRQGPYEQYF.

The CDR3 bases that were read are TGTGCCAGCAGCCCCCGACAGCTCTCTCGC. This codes for CASSPRQLSR. The entire CDR3 protein reads CASSPRQLSRYTF. This chain links TRBV7-9 with TRBJ1-2, with a tentative D call TRBD1 (5 bases). The missing CDR3 end, 3 residues past where the read stops, is filled in from the germline J gene. This CDR3 comprises 13 residues. Germline-derived CDR1 and CDR2 are SEHNR and FQNEAQ (reference sequence).